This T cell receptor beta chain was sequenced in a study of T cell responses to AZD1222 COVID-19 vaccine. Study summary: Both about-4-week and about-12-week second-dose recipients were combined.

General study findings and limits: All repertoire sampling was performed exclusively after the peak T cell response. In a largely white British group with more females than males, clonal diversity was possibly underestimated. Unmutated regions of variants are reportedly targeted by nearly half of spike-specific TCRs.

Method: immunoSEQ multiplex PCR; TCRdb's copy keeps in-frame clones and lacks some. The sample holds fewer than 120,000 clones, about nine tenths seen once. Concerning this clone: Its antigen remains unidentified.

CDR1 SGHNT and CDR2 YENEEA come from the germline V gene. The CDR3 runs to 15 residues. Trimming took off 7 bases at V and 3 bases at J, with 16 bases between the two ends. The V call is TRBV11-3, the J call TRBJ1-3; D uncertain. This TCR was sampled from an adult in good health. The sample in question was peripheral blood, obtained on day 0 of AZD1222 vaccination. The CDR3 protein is CASTPRGALGNTIYF. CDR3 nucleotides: TGTGCCAGCACCCCACGCGGAGCACTTGGAAACACCATATATTTT.